This TCR beta chain was recovered during a study of cytomegalovirus exposure and HLA in healthy donors. Broader study findings: In most subjects, TCR beta sequences reportedly gave accurate predictions of HLA-A and HLA-B alleles. Earlier analysis yielded a pattern in which most TCR beta V segments were productive about 90% or about 30% of the time. In a later analysis, TCR association rates varied by HLA locus: DRB1 most, HLA-C fewest.

The PCR used 60 Vbeta and 13 Jbeta primers. The method was immunoSEQ multiplex PCR; TCRdb's version includes in-frame clones alone and lacks a portion of them. The sample lists roughly 150,000 clones; about 80% were seen once. Each donor was healthy, and each was a bone marrow donor. Details on this clone: The antigen remains undetermined.

From germline, CDR1 is SGHTA and CDR2 FQGTGA. The CDR3 is made up of 17 amino acids. J gave up 4 bases and V 5 bases, and 10 bases lay outside the gene matches. The gene calls are TRBV7-3 and TRBJ2-6; 8 bases are a match to TRBD1. Sequencing input: PBMCs. The sequence was obtained from a middle-aged woman in good health and CMV-seronegative. The CDR3, as DNA: TGTGCCAGCAGCCTCACAGGGGGTGCACTAGGGGCCAACGTCCTGACTTTC. This sequence encodes CASSLTGGALGANVLTF.